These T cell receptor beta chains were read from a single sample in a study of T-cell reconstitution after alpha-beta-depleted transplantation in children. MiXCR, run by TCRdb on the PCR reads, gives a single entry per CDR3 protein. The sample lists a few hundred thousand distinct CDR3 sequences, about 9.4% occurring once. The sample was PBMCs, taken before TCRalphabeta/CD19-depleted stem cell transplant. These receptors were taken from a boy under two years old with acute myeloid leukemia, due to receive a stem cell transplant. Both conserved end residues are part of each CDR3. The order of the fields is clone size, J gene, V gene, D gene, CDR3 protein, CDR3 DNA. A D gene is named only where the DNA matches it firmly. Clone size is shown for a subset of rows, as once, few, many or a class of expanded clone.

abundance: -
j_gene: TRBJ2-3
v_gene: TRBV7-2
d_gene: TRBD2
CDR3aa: CASSLRLAGATDTQYF
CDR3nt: TGTGCCAGCAGCCTTCGACTAGCGGGGGCGACAGATACGCAGTATTTT

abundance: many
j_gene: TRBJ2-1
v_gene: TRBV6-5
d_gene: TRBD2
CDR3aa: CASSYSPGLAISYNEQFF
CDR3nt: TGTGCCAGCAGTTACTCTCCGGGACTAGCTATATCCTACAATGAGCAGTTCTTC

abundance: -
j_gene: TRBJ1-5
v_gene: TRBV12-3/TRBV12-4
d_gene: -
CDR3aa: CASSSSLYQPQHF
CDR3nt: TGTGCCAGCAGTTCGTCGCTTTATCAGCCCCAGCATTTT

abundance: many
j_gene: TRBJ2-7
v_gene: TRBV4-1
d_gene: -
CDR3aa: CASSPQTASRYEQYF
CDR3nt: TGCGCCAGCAGCCCCCAAACCGCCAGTCGCTACGAGCAGTACTTC

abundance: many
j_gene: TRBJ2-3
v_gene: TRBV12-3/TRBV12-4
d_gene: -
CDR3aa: CASTIRRFLDTQYF
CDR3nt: TGTGCCAGCACCATCCGCCGATTTCTGGATACGCAGTATTTT

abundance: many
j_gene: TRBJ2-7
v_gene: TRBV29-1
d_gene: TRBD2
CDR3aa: CATTTSGSYEQYF
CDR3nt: TGCGCTACCACGACTAGCGGGAGTTACGAGCAGTACTTC

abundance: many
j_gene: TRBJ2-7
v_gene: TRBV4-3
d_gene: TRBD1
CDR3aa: CASSQDRPGQRYF
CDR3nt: TGCGCCAGCAGCCAAGACCGGCCGGGACAGCGGTACTTC

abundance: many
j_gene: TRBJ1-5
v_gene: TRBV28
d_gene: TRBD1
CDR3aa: CASSRTGGQPQHF
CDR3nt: TGTGCCAGCAGTCGGACAGGGGGTCAGCCCCAGCATTTT

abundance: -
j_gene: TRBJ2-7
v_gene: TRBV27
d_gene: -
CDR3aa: CASSSSGFWYEQYF
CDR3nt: TGTGCCAGCAGTTCCTCCGGTTTTTGGTACGAGCAGTACTTC

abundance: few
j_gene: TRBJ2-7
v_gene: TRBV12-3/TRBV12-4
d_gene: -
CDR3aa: CASTPGVAYEQYF
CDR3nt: TGTGCCAGCACCCCGGGGGTAGCCTACGAGCAGTACTTC

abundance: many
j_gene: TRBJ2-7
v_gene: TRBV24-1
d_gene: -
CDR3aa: CATSVGTGEQYF
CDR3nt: TGTGCCACCAGTGTCGGGACCGGTGAGCAGTACTTC

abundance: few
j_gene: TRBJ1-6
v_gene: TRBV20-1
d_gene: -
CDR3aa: CSAFIRANDNSPLHF
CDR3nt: TGCAGTGCTTTCATCCGGGCTAACGATAATTCACCCCTCCACTTT

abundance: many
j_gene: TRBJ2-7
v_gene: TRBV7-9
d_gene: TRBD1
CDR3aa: CASSFFGDRAYEQYF
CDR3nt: TGTGCCAGCAGCTTTTTTGGGGACAGGGCTTACGAGCAGTACTTC

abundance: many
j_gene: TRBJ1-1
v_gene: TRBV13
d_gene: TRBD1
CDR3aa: CASSCPDVGQGNTEAFF
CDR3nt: TGTGCCAGCAGCTGCCCAGACGTCGGACAGGGAAACACTGAAGCTTTCTTT

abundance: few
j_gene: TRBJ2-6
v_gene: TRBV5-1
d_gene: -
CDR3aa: CASSFLHSGANVLTF
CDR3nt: TGCGCCAGCAGCTTTCTCCACTCTGGGGCCAACGTCCTGACTTTC

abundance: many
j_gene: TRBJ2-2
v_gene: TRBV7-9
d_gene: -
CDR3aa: CASSLDDISGELFF
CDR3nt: TGTGCCAGCAGCTTAGACGACATTTCCGGGGAGCTGTTTTTT

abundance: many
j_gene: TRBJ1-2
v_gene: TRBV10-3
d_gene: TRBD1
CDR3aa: CAISETGTGSYGYTF
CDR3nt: TGTGCCATCAGTGAGACCGGGACAGGGAGCTATGGCTACACCTTC

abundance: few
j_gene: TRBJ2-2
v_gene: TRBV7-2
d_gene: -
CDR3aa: CASSLLPGPTFTGELFF
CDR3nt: TGTGCCAGCAGCCTATTACCGGGACCCACGTTCACCGGGGAGCTGTTTTTT

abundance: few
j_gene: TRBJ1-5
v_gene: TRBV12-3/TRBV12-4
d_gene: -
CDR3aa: CASSLSGAGPYSNQPQHF
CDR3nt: TGTGCCAGCAGTTTAAGTGGGGCAGGGCCCTATAGCAATCAGCCCCAGCATTTT

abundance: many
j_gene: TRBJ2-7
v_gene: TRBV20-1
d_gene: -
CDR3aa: CSAEVGQEAYEQYF
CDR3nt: TGCAGTGCTGAAGTCGGGCAGGAAGCCTACGAGCAGTACTTC

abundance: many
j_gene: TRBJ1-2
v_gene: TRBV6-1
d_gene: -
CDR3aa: CASSESHNQLYYGYTF
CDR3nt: TGTGCCAGCAGTGAGTCCCACAACCAGCTCTACTATGGCTACACCTTC

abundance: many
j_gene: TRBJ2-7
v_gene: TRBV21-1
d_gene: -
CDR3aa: CARLTGDEQYF
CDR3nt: TGTGCCCGCCTTACGGGCGACGAGCAGTACTTC

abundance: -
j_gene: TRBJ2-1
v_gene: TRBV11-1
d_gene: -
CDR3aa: CASSPESGSDRTNEQFF
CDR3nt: TGTGCCAGCAGCCCAGAGTCCGGGAGCGACCGAACCAATGAGCAGTTCTTC

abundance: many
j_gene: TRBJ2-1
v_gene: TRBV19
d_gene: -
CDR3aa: CASSSRKGGHNEQFF
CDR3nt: TGTGCCAGTAGCTCCCGAAAGGGAGGTCACAATGAGCAGTTCTTC

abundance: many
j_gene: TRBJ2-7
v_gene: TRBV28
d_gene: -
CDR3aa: CASSLWTIYEQYF
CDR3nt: TGTGCCAGCAGTTTATGGACAATCTACGAGCAGTACTTC

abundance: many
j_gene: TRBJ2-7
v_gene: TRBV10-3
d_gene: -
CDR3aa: CAISGGTVYEQYF
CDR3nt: TGTGCCATCAGTGGGGGGACGGTTTACGAGCAGTACTTC

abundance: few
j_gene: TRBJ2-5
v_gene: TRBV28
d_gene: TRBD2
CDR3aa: CASSPWGGSWIAETQYF
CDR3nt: TGTGCCAGCAGCCCCTGGGGCGGGAGTTGGATCGCAGAGACCCAGTACTTC

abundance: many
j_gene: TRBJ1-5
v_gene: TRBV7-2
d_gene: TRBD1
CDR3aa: CASSPGQGSNQPQHF
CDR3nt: TGTGCCAGCAGCCCGGGACAGGGGAGCAATCAGCCCCAGCATTTT

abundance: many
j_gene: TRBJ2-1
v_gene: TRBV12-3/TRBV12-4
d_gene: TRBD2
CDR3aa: CASSQPAGARDEQFF
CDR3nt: TGTGCCAGCAGTCAGCCAGCGGGGGCCCGGGACGAGCAGTTCTTC

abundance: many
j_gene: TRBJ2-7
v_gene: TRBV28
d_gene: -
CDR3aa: CASSWTESISYEQYF
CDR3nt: TGTGCCAGCAGTTGGACCGAATCTATCTCCTACGAGCAGTACTTC

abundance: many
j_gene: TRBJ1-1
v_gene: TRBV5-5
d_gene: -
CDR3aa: CASSLRDQGFTEAFF
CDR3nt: TGTGCCAGCAGCTTGCGCGACCAGGGATTCACTGAAGCTTTCTTT

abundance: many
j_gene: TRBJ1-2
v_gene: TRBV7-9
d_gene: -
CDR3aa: CASSLNGGTGYTF
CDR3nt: TGTGCCAGCAGCTTAAATGGCGGCACGGGCTACACCTTC

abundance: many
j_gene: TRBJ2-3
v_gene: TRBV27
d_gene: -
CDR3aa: CASSSALYSSSTDTQYF
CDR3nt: TGTGCCAGCAGTTCCGCGCTATACAGTTCTAGCACAGATACGCAGTATTTT

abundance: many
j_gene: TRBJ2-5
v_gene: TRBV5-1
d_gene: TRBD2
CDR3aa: CASSPWTSGGAGEETQYF
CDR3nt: TGCGCCAGCAGCCCCTGGACTAGCGGGGGGGCCGGGGAAGAGACCCAGTACTTC

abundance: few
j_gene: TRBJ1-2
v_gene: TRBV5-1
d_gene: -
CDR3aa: CASSLGDFSGNYGYTF
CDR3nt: TGCGCCAGCAGCTTGGGGGACTTTTCGGGTAACTATGGCTACACCTTC

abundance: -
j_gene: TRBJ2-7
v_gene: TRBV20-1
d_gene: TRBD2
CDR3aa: CSANLAGAIIYEQYF
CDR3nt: TGTAGTGCTAACCTAGCGGGGGCCATCATCTACGAGCAGTACTTC